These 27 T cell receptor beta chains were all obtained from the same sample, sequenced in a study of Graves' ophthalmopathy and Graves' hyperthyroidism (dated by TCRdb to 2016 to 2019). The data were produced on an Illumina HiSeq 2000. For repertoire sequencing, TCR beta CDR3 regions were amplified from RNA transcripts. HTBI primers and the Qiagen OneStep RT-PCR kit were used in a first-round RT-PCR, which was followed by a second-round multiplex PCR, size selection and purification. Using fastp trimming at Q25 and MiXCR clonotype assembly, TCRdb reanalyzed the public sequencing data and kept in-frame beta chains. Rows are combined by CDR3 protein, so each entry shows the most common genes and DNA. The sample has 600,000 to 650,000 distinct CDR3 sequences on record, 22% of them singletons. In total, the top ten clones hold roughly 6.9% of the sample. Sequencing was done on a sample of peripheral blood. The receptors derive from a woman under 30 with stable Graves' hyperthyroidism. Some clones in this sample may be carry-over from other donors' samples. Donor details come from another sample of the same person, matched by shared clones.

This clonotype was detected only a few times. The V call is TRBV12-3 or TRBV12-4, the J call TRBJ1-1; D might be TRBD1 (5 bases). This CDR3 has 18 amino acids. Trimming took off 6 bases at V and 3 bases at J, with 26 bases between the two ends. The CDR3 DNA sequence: TGTGCCAGCAGACCATTGACCTTTCAGGGTGGCCTTCACACTGAAGCTTTCTTT. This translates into CASRPLTFQGGLHTEAFF.

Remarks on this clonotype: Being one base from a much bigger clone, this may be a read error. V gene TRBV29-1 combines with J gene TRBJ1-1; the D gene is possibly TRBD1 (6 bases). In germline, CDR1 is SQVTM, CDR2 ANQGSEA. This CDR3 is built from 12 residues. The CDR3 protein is CSFEQGHTEAFF. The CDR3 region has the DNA TGCAGCTTTGAACAGGGTCACACTGAAGCTTTCTTT.

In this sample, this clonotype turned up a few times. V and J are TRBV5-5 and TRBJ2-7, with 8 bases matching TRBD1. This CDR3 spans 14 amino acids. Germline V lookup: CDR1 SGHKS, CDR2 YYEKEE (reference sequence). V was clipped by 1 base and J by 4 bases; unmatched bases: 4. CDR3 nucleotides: TGTGCCAGCAGCTTGAGCAGGGGGCAATACGAGCAGTACTTC. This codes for CASSLSRGQYEQYF.

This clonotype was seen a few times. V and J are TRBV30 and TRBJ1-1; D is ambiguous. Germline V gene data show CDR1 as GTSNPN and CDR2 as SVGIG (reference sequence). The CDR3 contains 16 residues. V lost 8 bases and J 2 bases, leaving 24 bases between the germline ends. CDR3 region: CARQGSQPGKNTEAFF. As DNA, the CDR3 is TGTGCCAGACAAGGTTCTCAACCGGGGAAAAACACTGAAGCTTTCTTT.

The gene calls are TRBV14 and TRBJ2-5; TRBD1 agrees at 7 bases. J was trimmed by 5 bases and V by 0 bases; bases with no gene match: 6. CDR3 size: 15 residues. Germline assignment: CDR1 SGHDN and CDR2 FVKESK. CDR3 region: CASSQDWAGGETQYF. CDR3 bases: TGTGCCAGCAGCCAAGATTGGGCAGGGGGTGAGACCCAGTACTTC. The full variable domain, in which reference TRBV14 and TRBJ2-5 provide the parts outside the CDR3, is EAGVTQFPSHSVIEKGQTVTLRCDPISGHDNLYWYRRVMGKEIKFLLHFVKESKQDESGMPNNRFLAERTGGTYSTLKVQPAELEDSGVYFCASSQDWAGGETQYFGPGTRLLVL.

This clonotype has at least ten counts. CDR3 bases: TGTGCCAGCAGCTTAATCATGTTTCTCACTGAAGCTTTCTTT. Encoded protein: CASSLIMFLTEAFF. The chain combines TRBV7-9 with TRBJ1-1; D unresolved. There are 14 residues in the CDR3. The V end lost 2 bases, the J end lost 4 bases, and 11 bases lay between the germline ends. Germline V gives CDR1 SEHNR, CDR2 FQNEAQ (reference sequence). Looking up the rest from reference TRBV7-9 and TRBJ1-1 gives the full variable domain: DTGVSQNPRHKITKRGQNVTFRCDPISEHNRLYWYRQTLGQGPEFLTYFQNEAQLEKSRLLSDRFSAERPKGSFSTLEIQRTEQGDSAMYLCASSLIMFLTEAFFGQGTRLTVV.

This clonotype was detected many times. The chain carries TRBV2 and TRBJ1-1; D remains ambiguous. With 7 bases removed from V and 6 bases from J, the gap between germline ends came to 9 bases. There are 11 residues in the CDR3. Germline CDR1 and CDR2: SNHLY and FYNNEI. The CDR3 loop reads CASTREAEAFF. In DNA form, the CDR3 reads TGTGCCAGCACGAGGGAAGCTGAAGCTTTCTTT.

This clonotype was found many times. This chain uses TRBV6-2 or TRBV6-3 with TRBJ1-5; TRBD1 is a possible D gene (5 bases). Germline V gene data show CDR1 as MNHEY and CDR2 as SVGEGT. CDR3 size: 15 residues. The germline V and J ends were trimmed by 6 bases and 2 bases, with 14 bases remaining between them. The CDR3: CASRSKGFGNQPQHF. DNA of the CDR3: TGTGCCAGCAGAAGTAAGGGGTTCGGCAATCAGCCCCAGCATTTT.

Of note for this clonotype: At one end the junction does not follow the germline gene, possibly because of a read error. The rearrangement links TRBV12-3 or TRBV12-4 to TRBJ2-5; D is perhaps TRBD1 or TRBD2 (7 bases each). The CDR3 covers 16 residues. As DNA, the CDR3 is TGTGCCAGCAGTTTTCAGGGGGGGGAGATGCAAGAGGCCCAGTACTTC. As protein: CASSFQGGEMQEAQYF.

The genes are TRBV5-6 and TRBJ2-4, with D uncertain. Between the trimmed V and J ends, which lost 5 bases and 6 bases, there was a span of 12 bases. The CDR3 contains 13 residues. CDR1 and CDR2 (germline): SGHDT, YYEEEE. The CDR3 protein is CASRRKGTNIQYF. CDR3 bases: TGTGCCAGCAGGCGGAAAGGTACAAACATTCAGTACTTC.

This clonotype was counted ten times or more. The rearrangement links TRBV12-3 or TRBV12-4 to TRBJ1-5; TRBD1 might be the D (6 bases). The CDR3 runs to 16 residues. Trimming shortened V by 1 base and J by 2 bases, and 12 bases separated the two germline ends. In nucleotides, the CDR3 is TGTGCCAGCAGTTTAGGGGGGCTGGGGGGCAATCAGCCCCAGCATTTT. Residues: CASSLGGLGGNQPQHF.

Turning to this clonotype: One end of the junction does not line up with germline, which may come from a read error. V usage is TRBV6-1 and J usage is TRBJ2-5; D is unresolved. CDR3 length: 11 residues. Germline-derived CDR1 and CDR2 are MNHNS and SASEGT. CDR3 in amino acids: CAISLSETQYF. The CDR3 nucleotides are TGTGCCATCAGTTTGTCAGAGACCCAGTACTTC.

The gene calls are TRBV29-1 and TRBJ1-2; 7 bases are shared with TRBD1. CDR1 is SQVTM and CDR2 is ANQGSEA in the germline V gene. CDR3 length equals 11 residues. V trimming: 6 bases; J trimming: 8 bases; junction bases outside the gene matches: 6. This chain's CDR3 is CSVSTGDGYTF. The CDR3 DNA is TGCAGCGTATCTACAGGGGACGGCTACACCTTC.

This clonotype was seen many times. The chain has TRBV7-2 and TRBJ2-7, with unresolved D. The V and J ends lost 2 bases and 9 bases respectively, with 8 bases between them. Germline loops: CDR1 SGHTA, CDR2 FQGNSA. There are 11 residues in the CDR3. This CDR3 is CASSLQVAQYF. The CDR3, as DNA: TGTGCCAGCAGCTTACAAGTGGCGCAGTACTTC.

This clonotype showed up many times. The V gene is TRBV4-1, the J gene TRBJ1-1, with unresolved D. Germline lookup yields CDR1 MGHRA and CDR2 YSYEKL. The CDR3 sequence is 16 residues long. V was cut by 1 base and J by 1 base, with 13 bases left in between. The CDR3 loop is CASSQGSGRRNTEAFF. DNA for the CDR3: TGCGCCAGCAGCCAAGGATCAGGCAGGCGGAACACTGAAGCTTTCTTT.

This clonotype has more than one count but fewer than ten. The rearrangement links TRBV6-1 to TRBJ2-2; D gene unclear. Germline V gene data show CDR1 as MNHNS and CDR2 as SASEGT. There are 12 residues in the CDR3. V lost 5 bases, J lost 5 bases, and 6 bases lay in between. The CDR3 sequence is CASSKLTGELFF. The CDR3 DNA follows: TGTGCCAGCAGTAAACTGACCGGGGAGCTGTTTTTT.

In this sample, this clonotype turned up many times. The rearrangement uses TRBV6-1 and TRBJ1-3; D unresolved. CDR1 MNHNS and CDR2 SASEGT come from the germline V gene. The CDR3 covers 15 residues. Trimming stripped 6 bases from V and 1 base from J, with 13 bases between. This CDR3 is CASRPSAESGNTIYF. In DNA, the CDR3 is TGTGCCAGCAGACCCTCGGCGGAATCTGGAAACACCATATATTTT.

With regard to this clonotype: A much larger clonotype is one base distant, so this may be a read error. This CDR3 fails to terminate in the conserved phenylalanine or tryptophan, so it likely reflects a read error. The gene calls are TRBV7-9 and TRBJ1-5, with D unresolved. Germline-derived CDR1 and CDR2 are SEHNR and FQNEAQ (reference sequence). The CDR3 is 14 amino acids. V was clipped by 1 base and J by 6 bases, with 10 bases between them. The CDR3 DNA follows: TGTGCCAGCAGCTTAGAGGGATTGGGTCAGCCCCAGCATGTT. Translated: CASSLEGLGQPQHV.

The chain's CDR3 is CASSSPAVTHYEQYF. CDR3 sequence (DNA): TGTGCCAGCAGTTCCCCGGCGGTAACACACTACGAGCAGTACTTC. The chain links TRBV12-3 or TRBV12-4 to TRBJ2-7; D is ambiguous. The V gene lost 4 bases and the J gene lost 3 bases, with 16 bases spanning the gap. The CDR3 loop spans 15 amino acids.

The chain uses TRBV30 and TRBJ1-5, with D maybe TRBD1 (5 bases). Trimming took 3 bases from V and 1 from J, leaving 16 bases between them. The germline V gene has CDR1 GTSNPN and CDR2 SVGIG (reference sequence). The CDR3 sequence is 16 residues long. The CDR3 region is CAWSAGRTGSNQPQHF. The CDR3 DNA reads TGTGCCTGGAGCGCGGGACGCACGGGAAGCAATCAGCCCCAGCATTTT.

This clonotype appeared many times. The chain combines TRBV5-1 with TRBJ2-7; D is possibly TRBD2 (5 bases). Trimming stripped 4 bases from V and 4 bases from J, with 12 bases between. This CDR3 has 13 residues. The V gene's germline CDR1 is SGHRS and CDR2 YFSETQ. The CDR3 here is CASSNRDKYEQYF. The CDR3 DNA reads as TGCGCCAGCAGCAACCGGGATAAATACGAGCAGTACTTC.

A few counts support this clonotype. CDR3 sequence (DNA): TGTGCCAGCACCCGAGCCGGGGAGACCCAGTACTTC. Amino acids: CASTRAGETQYF. The chain is built from TRBV7-2 and TRBJ2-5; D is unresolved. There are 12 residues in the CDR3. Trimming shortened V by 7 bases and J by 5 bases, and 11 bases separated the two germline ends. The V gene's germline CDR1 is SGHTA and CDR2 FQGNSA.

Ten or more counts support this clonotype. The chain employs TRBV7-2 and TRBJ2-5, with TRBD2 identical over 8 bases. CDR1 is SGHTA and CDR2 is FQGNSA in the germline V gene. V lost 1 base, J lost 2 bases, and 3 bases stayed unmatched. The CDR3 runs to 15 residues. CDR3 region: CASSLGGGRQETQYF. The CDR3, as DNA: TGTGCCAGCAGCTTAGGCGGGGGGCGTCAAGAGACCCAGTACTTC. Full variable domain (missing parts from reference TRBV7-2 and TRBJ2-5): GAGVSQSPSNKVTEKGKDVELRCDPISGHTALYWYRQSLGQGLEFLIYFQGNSAPDKSGLPSDRFSAERTGGSVSTLTIQRTQQEDSAVYLCASSLGGGRQETQYFGPGTRLLVL.

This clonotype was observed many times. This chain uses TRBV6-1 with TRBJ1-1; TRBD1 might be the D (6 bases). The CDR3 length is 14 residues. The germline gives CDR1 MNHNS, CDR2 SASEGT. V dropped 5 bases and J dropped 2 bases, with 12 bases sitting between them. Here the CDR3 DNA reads TGTGCCAGCAGTCGTCGACAGGCTAACACTGAAGCTTTCTTT. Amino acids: CASSRRQANTEAFF.

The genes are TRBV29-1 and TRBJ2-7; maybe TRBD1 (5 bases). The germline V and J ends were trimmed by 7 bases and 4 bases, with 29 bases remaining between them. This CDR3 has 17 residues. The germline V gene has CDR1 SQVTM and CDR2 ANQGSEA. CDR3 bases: TGCAGCGCAACTTTCTTACAGGCTAAGAGAAAACGATACGAGCAGTACTTC. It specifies CSATFLQAKRKRYEQYF.

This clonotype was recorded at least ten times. The CDR3 DNA is TGTGCCAGCAGTTTTACTTCTAGCAATCAGCCCCAGCATTTT. Residues: CASSFTSSNQPQHF. This chain connects TRBV6-2 or TRBV6-3 to TRBJ1-5; D is ambiguous. The CDR3 runs 14 residues. Trimming removed 4 bases from V and 0 bases from J, with 7 bases in between. The germline CDR1 and CDR2 sequences are MNHEY and SVGEGT.

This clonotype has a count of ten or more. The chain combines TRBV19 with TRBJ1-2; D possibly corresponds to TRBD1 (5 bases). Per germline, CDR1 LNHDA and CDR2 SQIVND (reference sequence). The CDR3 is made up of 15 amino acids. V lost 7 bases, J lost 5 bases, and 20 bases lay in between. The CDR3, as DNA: TGTGCCAGTACCAATAAACCCGGGACCGCTTATGGCTACACCTTC. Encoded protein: CASTNKPGTAYGYTF.